A single sample is the source of the 2 T cell receptor beta chains below, sequenced in a study of T cells in Graves' hyperthyroidism and ophthalmopathy. RNA transcripts gave rise to amplified TCR beta CDR3 regions. HTBI primers drove first-round RT-PCR of the TCR CDR3. MiXCR, run by TCRdb on the multiplex PCR reads, gives a single entry per CDR3 protein. Among about 840,000 distinct CDR3 sequences, roughly 37% were seen once, and the ten largest hold more than 7%. The sequenced sample was blood. The receptors were gathered from a man younger than 35 with Graves' hyperthyroidism.

This chain connects TRBV29-1 to TRBJ1-2, with 9 bases that match TRBD1. The V and J ends lost 6 bases and 7 bases, in that order; junction bases with no gene match: 12. The CDR3 spans 14 residues. Looked up from germline, CDR1 is SQVTM and CDR2 is ANQGSEA. The CDR3 loop reads CSVAQTGGVFGYTF. The CDR3 nucleotides read TGCAGCGTAGCTCAGACAGGGGGAGTGTTTGGCTACACCTTC.

This clonotype occurred once. In DNA form, the CDR3 reads TGTGCCAGCATCCGGGGCGGGGAGCAGTTCTTC. Translated, it gives CASIRGGEQFF. This chain uses TRBV6-1 with TRBJ2-1; D possibly uses TRBD1 or TRBD2 (5 bases each). From germline, CDR1 is MNHNS and CDR2 SASEGT. Trimming cost V 7 bases and J 10 bases, with 11 bases left between them. The CDR3 loop spans 11 amino acids.